The 20 T cell receptor beta chains listed next were all sequenced from one sample in a study of blood T cell repertoires in COVID-19. The protocol was immunoSEQ multiplex PCR, while the TCRdb copy is restricted to in-frame clones and leaves out a portion. Altogether tens of thousands of clones are present, about 83% being singletons, with the ten largest covering about 6.9%. Input material: peripheral blood. All receptors derive from a man aged 25 to 40 with COVID-19, enrolled during active disease.

The chain couples TRBV6-5 to TRBJ1-4, with TRBD1 identical over 11 bases. The CDR3 has 14 residues. CDR1 MNHEY and CDR2 SVGAGI come from the germline V gene. J lost 6 bases, V lost 6 bases, and 3 bases had no gene match. The CDR3 DNA follows: TGTGCCAGCAGGGAGGGACAGGGGGATGAAAAACTGTTTTTT. It is translated as CASREGQGDEKLFF.

The J gene is TRBJ1-3, the V gene TRBV5-4; D is perhaps TRBD1 (5 bases). The V end lost 4 bases, the J end lost 2 bases, and 16 bases lay between the germline ends. CDR3 length: 16 amino acids. CDR1 is SGHNT and CDR2 is YYREEE in the germline V gene (reference sequence). The CDR3, as DNA: TGTGCCAGCAGCCTCGGCGGGGCAGGCACTGGAAACACCATATATTTT. Its protein product is CASSLGGAGTGNTIYF.

The gene calls are TRBV7-8 and TRBJ1-5; D ambiguous. Germline CDR1 is SGHVS and CDR2 is FQNEAQ. CDR3 size: 15 residues. V lost 5 bases to trimming and J lost 5 bases, with 16 bases between them. This CDR3 reads CASSPRGKADQPQHF. Here the CDR3 DNA reads TGTGCCAGCAGCCCTAGAGGGAAGGCGGATCAGCCCCAGCATTTT.

This clone turned up a few times. The chain uses TRBV2 and TRBJ1-5, with TRBD1 identical over 7 bases. V was clipped by 6 bases and J by 2 bases; unmatched bases: 1. The CDR3 consists of 13 residues. Germline V gives CDR1 SNHLY, CDR2 FYNNEI. CDR3 in DNA: TGTGCCAGCAGAGGGACAGGCAATCAGCCCCAGCATTTT. Its protein is CASRGTGNQPQHF.

The chain uses TRBV19 and TRBJ2-7, with 9 bases matching TRBD2. The germline CDR1 and CDR2 sequences are LNHDA and SQIVND (reference sequence). Unmatched junction bases numbered 12, after V lost 0 bases and J lost 3 bases. The CDR3 totals 18 residues. The CDR3 DNA follows: TGTGCCAGTAGTATAGAGTCTCGAAGGACTAGCGTGATCTACGAGCAGTACTTC. It yields the protein CASSIESRRTSVIYEQYF. The full variable domain, rest sourced from reference TRBV19 and TRBJ2-7, is DGGITQSPKYLFRKEGQNVTLSCEQNLNHDAMYWYRQDPGQGLRLIYYSQIVNDFQKGDIAEGYSVSREKKESFPLTVTSAQKNPTAFYLCASSIESRRTSVIYEQYFGPGTRLTVT.

The gene calls are TRBV11-3 and TRBJ2-5; D possibly corresponds to TRBD2 (6 bases). Germline V gene data show CDR1 as SGHNT and CDR2 as YENEEA. The V gene lost 4 bases and the J gene lost 5 bases, with 17 bases spanning the gap. The CDR3 spans 15 residues. CDR3 sequence (DNA): TGTGCCAGCAGCTCCCGTAGCGGCGGCGGGGAGACCCAGTACTTC. It encodes CASSSRSGGGETQYF.

This clone has a single count. The V gene is TRBV6-1, the J gene TRBJ2-3; D is perhaps TRBD2 (6 bases). V lost 5 bases, J lost 0 bases, and 12 bases lay in between. The germline CDR1 and CDR2 sequences are MNHNS and SASEGT. The CDR3 consists of 15 residues. The CDR3 here is CASSSIAVSTDTQYF. DNA of the CDR3: TGTGCCAGCAGTTCGATAGCGGTTAGCACAGATACGCAGTATTTT.

This clone was seen only once. The V and J genes are TRBV30 and TRBJ1-1, with 10 bases matching TRBD1. After removal of 3 bases from V and 4 bases from J, the junction contained 8 bases not matched to a gene. This CDR3 comprises 15 residues. Germline V gene sequence: CDR1 GTSNPN, CDR2 SVGIG (reference sequence). In nucleotides, the CDR3 is TGTGCCTGGAGGGGGCCATGGACAGGGGGCACTGAAGCTTTCTTT. Residues: CAWRGPWTGGTEAFF.

The J gene is TRBJ2-7, the V gene TRBV29-1; weak D call: TRBD2 (6 bases). Looked up from germline, CDR1 is SQVTM and CDR2 is ANQGSEA. Trimming shortened V by 7 bases and J by 2 bases, and 30 bases separated the two germline ends. The CDR3 has 18 amino acids. In nucleotides, the CDR3 is TGCAGCGCCTTGCCGGATGTCCCGGGAGTCGGTTATACCTACGAGCAGTACTTC. Translated: CSALPDVPGVGYTYEQYF.

The CDR3 loop is CATAPTGAGYEQYF. As DNA, the CDR3 is TGTGCCACCGCTCCCACAGGGGCGGGCTACGAGCAGTACTTC. The V call is TRBV6-5, the J call TRBJ2-7; TRBD1 agrees at 7 bases. The V gene's germline CDR1 is MNHEY and CDR2 SVGAGI. The CDR3 contains 14 residues. V dropped 10 bases and J dropped 3; count of bases not matched to a gene: 12.

The gene calls are TRBV19 and TRBJ2-2, with D possibly being TRBD2 (6 bases). The germline V gene has CDR1 LNHDA and CDR2 SQIVND (reference sequence). CDR3 size: 15 residues. The V gene lost 2 bases and the J gene lost 6 bases, with 13 bases spanning the gap. CDR3 DNA sequence: TGTGCCAGTAGTATATATGCGGGGAATCCCGGGGAGCTGTTTTTT. This translates into CASSIYAGNPGELFF.

The gene calls are TRBV6-2 or TRBV6-3 and TRBJ2-1; TRBD2 agrees at 10 bases. CDR1 and CDR2 (germline): MNHEY, SVGEGT. After removal of 2 bases from V and 7 bases from J, the junction contained 14 bases not matched to a gene. There are 18 residues in the CDR3. CDR3 in DNA: TGTGCCAGCAGTTACCCGCTAGGAGCGGGAGGGCGGGGGAATGAGCAGTTCTTC. Its translation is CASSYPLGAGGRGNEQFF.

This clone was detected a few times. The chain links TRBV24-1 to TRBJ2-1; 7 bases align to TRBD2. CDR3 size: 16 residues. From germline, CDR1 is KGHDR and CDR2 SFDVKD. Germline trimming cut 5 bases from V and 5 bases from J; bases unmatched to any gene: 11. As DNA, the CDR3 is TGTGCCACCAGTGGGGCCCCCGGGACTACGGACAATGAGCAGTTCTTC. Translating gives CATSGAPGTTDNEQFF.

V is TRBV27 and J is TRBJ2-1, with 11 bases lining up with TRBD1. V lost 0 bases, J lost 7 bases, and 5 bases stayed unmatched. The germline CDR1 and CDR2 sequences are MNHEY and SMNVEV (reference sequence). CDR3 length: 16 amino acids. In DNA, the CDR3 is TGTGCCAGCAGTTTATCTGGACAGGGGGCTGTGAATGAGCAGTTCTTC. Translated: CASSLSGQGAVNEQFF.

This chain joins TRBV28 and TRBJ2-7; 9 bases are shared with TRBD1. J lost 3 bases, V lost 8 bases, and 11 bases had no gene match. The CDR3 is 15 amino acids. Germline CDR1 is MDHEN and CDR2 is SYDVKM. The CDR3 sequence is CASRHRDRVSYEQYF. CDR3 bases: TGTGCCAGCCGACACCGGGACAGGGTAAGCTACGAGCAGTACTTC.

The chain combines TRBV9 with TRBJ1-2, with 10 bases lining up with TRBD1. The CDR3 is 16 amino acids. CDR1 is SGDLS, CDR2 YYNGEE, per germline. The V segment lost 0 bases and the J segment 6 bases; nucleotides outside the gene matches: 8. The CDR3 sequence is CASSVGGGTGVHGYTF. CDR3 sequence (DNA): TGTGCCAGCAGCGTAGGAGGAGGGACAGGGGTCCATGGCTACACCTTC.

The J gene is TRBJ1-1, the V gene TRBV12-3 or TRBV12-4; unclear D gene. V lost 7 bases to trimming and J lost 7 bases, with 16 bases between them. The CDR3 extends over 13 amino acids. Here the CDR3 reads CASTRGVALEAFF. In DNA, the CDR3 is TGTGCCAGCACCCGAGGAGTAGCCCTTGAAGCTTTCTTT.

In DNA, the CDR3 is TGTGCCACCAGCAGACAAAATAATGAAAAACTGTTTTTT. Its translation: CATSRQNNEKLFF. The chain uses TRBV15 and TRBJ1-4; D gene uncertain. The germline gives CDR1 LNHNV, CDR2 YYDKDF (reference sequence). V shed 2 bases and J shed 4 bases, with 5 bases lying between them. The CDR3 covers 13 residues.

This chain links TRBV6-5 with TRBJ1-2, with 10 bases matching TRBD1. CDR1 MNHEY and CDR2 SVGAGI come from the germline V gene. V lost 11 bases to trimming and J lost 5 bases; unmatched junction nucleotides: 5. The CDR3 contains 12 residues. The CDR3 sequence: CAAGTGVYGYTF. The DNA of the CDR3 is TGTGCCGCCGGGACAGGGGTTTATGGCTACACCTTC.

This chain links TRBV11-2 with TRBJ2-7, with a tentative D call TRBD2 (5 bases). The CDR3 spans 13 residues. Looked up from germline, CDR1 is SGHAT and CDR2 is FQNNGV. V gave up 1 base and J gave up 6 bases, with 10 bases separating them. The CDR3, as DNA: TGTGCCAGCAGCTTAGGAGGGAACAGCGAGCAGTACTTC. Encoded protein: CASSLGGNSEQYF.